This T cell receptor beta chain was recovered during a study of blood T cell repertoires in COVID-19. The CDR3 covers 15 residues. Germline CDR1 reads LNHNV; CDR2 reads YYDKDF (reference sequence). The V end was cut by 2 bases, the J end by 2 bases, with 10 bases between. Using immunoSEQ multiplex PCR, the repertoire was profiled, and TCRdb retains in-frame clones only, with some absent. The top ten hold about 13% of the sample, which has 70,000 to 95,000 clones, around four fifths seen once. The V gene is TRBV15, the J gene TRBJ1-5, with TRBD1 as a possible D gene (5 bases). The receptor was derived from a human donor in a cohort sampled during active COVID-19. The sample consisted of peripheral blood. The CDR3 spells CATSRQGGGNQPQHF. In DNA, the CDR3 is TGTGCCACCAGCAGACAGGGAGGAGGCAATCAGCCCCAGCATTTT.